Below, one T cell receptor (beta chain) is given with its context. This clonotype was seen a handful of times. Its target antigen remains unknown. The sample holds no much larger clone one base away, and base qualities are not on file. The CDR3 measures 15 amino acids from cysteine to phenylalanine. Only the CDR3 region is kept as DNA, spanning 45 bases read in frame from base 1. After removal of 5 bases from V and 4 bases from J, the junction retains 4 bases not matched to a gene. The germline V gene (reference sequence) yields LNHNV for CDR1 and YYDKDF for CDR2. The sample originates from a study of T cells after yellow fever vaccination (dated by TCRdb to the late 2010s). In the study overall: The SMART-Seq v4 Ultra Low Input RNA kit was used to prepare libraries from fractions with low cell numbers. Blood was collected at multiple timepoints before and after primary and secondary immunization, and bulk PBMC replicates and cell subsets were isolated. Two healthy male donors, one aged 18 to 30 and one aged 30 to 40 years, made up the cohort. To track T-cell clones before and after primary and booster YFV17D yellow fever vaccination, bulk TCR alpha and beta repertoires were sequenced longitudinally. Study-wide conclusions, independent of this receptor: After the booster, most of the clones that had expanded following primary vaccination were detected again (around 97% of CD4 and 80% to 90% of CD8), which suggests that memory was broadly maintained. A small fraction of clonotypes showed up in both the CD4 and CD8 compartments, probably as a result of convergent recombination. The secondary T-cell response was found to be weaker but faster than the primary response, with a peak reached on day 5 rather than on day 15. Computational filtering was required because FACS-sorted repertoires could contain abundant contaminating clonotypes from the bulk population. The study included only a couple of donors, which limits how far the findings can be generalized.

The intended sense of this specimen's treatment or condition label: live attenuated yellow fever vaccine strain. At each blood-draw timepoint, two biological replicates of bulk PBMCs were obtained. A standard Ficoll-Paque protocol was used to isolate PBMCs from peripheral blood. TriZol was used to extract RNA from bulk PBMCs, from CD4 and CD8 fractions, and from dextramer-positive and dextramer-negative fractions. TCR cDNA was synthesized by 5'RACE template switching, through which a universal primer site and unique molecular identifiers were introduced. Priming for cDNA synthesis came from both the TCR alpha and TCR beta constant segments. Library amplification used two PCR steps, and the second PCR step added sample barcodes and sequencing adapters. Libraries were sequenced on Illumina HiSeq 2500 (2x100 bp) or NovaSeq (2x150 bp). As for the authors' bioinformatics: Demultiplexing of reads and collapsing into UMI consensus sequences were performed with MIGEC, and V(D)J alignment was carried out with MiXCR. Vaccine-responding clonotypes were defined with edgeR using replicate PBMC samples, requiring FDR below 0.01 and a log2 fold change above 5 up to day 15. Bulk clonotypes were assigned CD4 or CD8 identity according to which sequenced CD4 or CD8 repertoire held them at higher abundance. TCRdb trimmed the raw reads at Q25, called clones with MiXCR and kept productive beta chains. For every CDR3 protein sequence, its rows merge into one entry that carries the most common genes and DNA. The V and J calls follow TCRdb's processing rather than the paper's. Counted in this sample were just under 600,000 distinct CDR3 sequences; roughly 14% of them appeared once. In total, the top ten clones hold roughly an eighth of the sample.

The chain couples TRBV15 to TRBJ1-4, with 10 bases matching TRBD1. The TCR originated in a man aged 25-40 years who received the YFV17D yellow fever vaccine. The sample in question was PBMCs, obtained on the day of the yellow fever booster vaccination. The CDR3 has the sequence CATSGDRGSNEKLFF. The DNA is TGTGCCACCAGCGGGGACAGGGGCAGTAATGAAAAACTGTTTTTT.